The 5 T cell receptor beta chains below were found in one sample sequenced in a study of CD8+ T cells in alopecia areata. This sample's treatment: oral pan-JAK inhibitor, 5-10 mg twice daily. RNA, once extracted, was reverse transcribed into cDNA for use as the sequencing template. Repertoires were generated with immunoSEQ multiplex PCR, while TCRdb's copy carries only in-frame clones and drops some. The sample shows 250,000 to 350,000 clones, around 64% of them seen only once. The sequences come from CD4+ T cells sorted from blood, collected around week 52, from a patient treated with tofacitinib. These receptors were obtained from a human donor with alopecia areata.

This clone turned up a few times. The rearrangement joins TRBV9 to TRBJ2-2, with 8 bases matching TRBD1. The germline CDR1 and CDR2 sequences are SGDLS and YYNGEE. V dropped 3 bases and J dropped 6; count of bases not matched to a gene: 1. There are 13 residues in the CDR3. The CDR3 DNA sequence: TGTGCCAGCAGCGACAGGGGGGCCGGGGAGCTGTTTTTT. It is translated as CASSDRGAGELFF.

The V gene is TRBV10-3, the J gene TRBJ2-5; TRBD1 agrees at 7 bases. Germline lookup yields CDR1 ENHRY and CDR2 SYGVKD. CDR3 length: 15 residues. V was pared by 0 bases and J by 2 bases, with 3 bases of the junction left unmatched. The CDR3 nucleotides read TGTGCCATCAGTGAGTCTGAGGGACAGCAAGAGACCCAGTACTTC. Its protein product is CAISESEGQQETQYF.

The rearrangement uses TRBV4-1 and TRBJ1-1; unclear D gene. V was trimmed by 4 bases and J by 5 bases, leaving 11 bases between them. Germline V gene sequence: CDR1 MGHRA, CDR2 YSYEKL. This CDR3 is built from 13 residues. As DNA, the CDR3 is TGCGCCAGCAGCCCCCTGAGATGGACTGAAGCTTTCTTT. This gives the protein CASSPLRWTEAFF.

The chain couples TRBV5-1 to TRBJ1-5; the match to TRBD1 covers 9 bases. Per the germline V gene, CDR1 is SGHRS and CDR2 is YFSETQ. There are 15 residues in the CDR3. J gave up 1 base and V 5 bases, and 4 bases lay outside the gene matches. CDR3 nucleotide sequence: TGCGCCAGCAGGCTCGACAGGGGGAGCAATCAGCCCCAGCATTTT. The encoded protein is CASRLDRGSNQPQHF.

The chain joins TRBV5-5 to TRBJ1-2, with a tentative D call TRBD1 (5 bases). Trimming took 3 bases from V and 0 from J, leaving 18 bases between them. Germline CDR1 SGHKS, CDR2 YYEKEE (reference sequence). This CDR3 is built from 17 residues. CDR3: CASSYLRGVGANYGYTF. Here the CDR3 DNA reads TGTGCCAGCAGCTACTTAAGGGGCGTAGGAGCTAACTATGGCTACACCTTC.